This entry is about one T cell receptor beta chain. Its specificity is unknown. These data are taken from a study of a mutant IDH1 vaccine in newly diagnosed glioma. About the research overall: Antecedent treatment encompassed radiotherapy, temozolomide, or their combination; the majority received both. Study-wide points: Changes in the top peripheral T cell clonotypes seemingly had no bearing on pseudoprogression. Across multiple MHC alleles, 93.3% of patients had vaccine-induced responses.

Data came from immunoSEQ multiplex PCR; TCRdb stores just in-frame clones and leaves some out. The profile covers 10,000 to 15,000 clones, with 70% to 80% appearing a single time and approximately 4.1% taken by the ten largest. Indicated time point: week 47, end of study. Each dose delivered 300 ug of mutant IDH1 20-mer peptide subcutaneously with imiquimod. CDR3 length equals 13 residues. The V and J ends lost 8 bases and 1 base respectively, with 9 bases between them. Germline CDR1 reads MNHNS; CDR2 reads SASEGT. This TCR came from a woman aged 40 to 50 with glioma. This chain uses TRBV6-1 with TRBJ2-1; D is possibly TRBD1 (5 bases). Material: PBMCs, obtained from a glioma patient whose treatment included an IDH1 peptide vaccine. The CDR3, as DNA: TGTGCCAGCTCACAGGTGTCCTACAATGAGCAGTTCTTC. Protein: CASSQVSYNEQFF.